This T cell receptor (beta chain) was identified in a study of shared clonotypes between healthy human individuals. Concerning this clone: Its specificity is unknown.

Whole-study results and caveats: Large depth notwithstanding, sorted-subset sequencing proved incomplete by rarefaction.

This was a deep-level run. TCRdb keeps only in-frame clones here, not all; method: immunoSEQ multiplex PCR. Counted here are 1,400,000 or so clones, 98% to 99% occurring once; the ten biggest clones make up 0.36%. The CDR3 length is 13 residues. Trimming pared 2 bases from V and 1 base from J, leaving 6 bases between. Germline V lookup: CDR1 SGDLS, CDR2 YYNGEE. J is TRBJ2-5 and V is TRBV9; D is unresolved. Material for sequencing was naive CD4+ T cells sorted from blood. The sample's subset: CD45RA+ positively selected. The sequence came from a man aged 30-40 years in good health. The CDR3 reads CASSVNIQETQYF. The DNA for the CDR3 is TGTGCCAGCAGCGTGAACATCCAAGAGACCCAGTACTTC.